These 29 T cell receptor beta chains were sequenced from one sample in a study of neurological immune-mediated disorders. TCRdb ran MiXCR on the 5' RACE reads and lists one entry per CDR3 protein. The top ten clones hold 15% of a sample with tens of thousands of distinct CDR3 sequences, more than 15% of them seen once. Sequencing was carried out using PBMCs. All receptors derive from a woman aged 35 to 49 in good health.

This clonotype was observed many times. This rearrangement joins TRBV18 to TRBJ1-1; 8 bases map to TRBD1. Trimming cost V 6 bases and J 4 bases; bases outside gene matches: 7. The CDR3 length is 14 residues. Germline loops: CDR1 KGHSH, CDR2 LQKENI. CDR3 nucleotide sequence: TGTGCCAGCTCCAGACAGGGGAGTACCACTGAAGCTTTCTTT. Its protein product is CASSRQGSTTEAFF.

This clonotype was found many times. The chain combines TRBV5-1 with TRBJ2-2; unclear D gene. V dropped 4 bases and J dropped 4 bases, with 11 bases sitting between them. CDR1 and CDR2 (germline): SGHRS, YFSETQ. This CDR3 is built from 14 residues. The CDR3 spells CASSANWGTGELFF. DNA of the CDR3: TGCGCCAGCAGCGCCAATTGGGGCACCGGGGAGCTGTTTTTT.

The chain carries TRBV20-1 and TRBJ2-5, with 8 bases identical to TRBD1. Germline V CDR1 and CDR2: DFQATT, SNEGSKA (reference sequence). This CDR3 has 12 residues. V shed 6 bases and J 2 bases; nucleotides not matched to a gene: 2. CDR3 sequence reads: CSARDRQETQYF. The CDR3 nucleotides are TGCAGTGCAAGGGACAGGCAAGAGACCCAGTACTTC.

With regard to this clonotype: An end of the junction does not agree with germline; a read error may underlie this. The chain couples TRBV6-2 or TRBV6-3 to TRBJ2-2; TRBD1 matches at 9 bases. The CDR3 totals 17 residues. Germline CDR1 and CDR2: MNHEY and SVGEGT. DNA for the CDR3: TGTTCCAGCAGCTCCACAATCGGGACAGGGCCCGCCGGGGAGCTGTTTTTT. Its protein is CSSSSTIGTGPAGELFF.

This clonotype occurred many times. This rearrangement joins TRBV5-1 to TRBJ2-1; 11 nucleotides agree with TRBD2. With V trimmed by 5 bases and J by 9 bases, 10 bases remained unmatched. CDR1 is SGHRS, CDR2 YFSETQ, per germline. This CDR3 spans 15 amino acids. This CDR3 reads CASSRVAGGPGEQFF. CDR3 coding DNA: TGCGCCAGCAGTAGGGTAGCGGGGGGGCCTGGTGAGCAGTTCTTC.

This clonotype occurred many times. This chain joins TRBV12-3 or TRBV12-4 and TRBJ2-2; TRBD2 agrees at 14 bases. The ends lost 4 bases at V and 0 bases at J; junction bases unmatched: 4. This CDR3 spans 18 amino acids. CDR3 protein: CASSWRLAGGPNTGELFF. In DNA, the CDR3 is TGTGCCAGCAGTTGGAGACTAGCGGGGGGGCCGAACACCGGGGAGCTGTTTTTT.

In this sample, this clonotype turned up many times. Here the CDR3 reads CSAQPVERGNNEQFF. CDR3 sequence (DNA): TGCAGTGCCCAACCGGTGGAGCGGGGGAACAATGAGCAGTTCTTC. V gene TRBV20-1 combines with J gene TRBJ2-1, with 8 bases lining up with TRBD2. J gave up 5 bases and V 6 bases, and 12 bases lay outside the gene matches. Germline V lookup: CDR1 DFQATT, CDR2 SNEGSKA (reference sequence). This CDR3 comprises 15 residues.

This chain joins TRBV30 and TRBJ2-7; the D gene is possibly TRBD2 (5 bases). Per germline, CDR1 GTSNPN and CDR2 SVGIG (reference sequence). The germline V and J ends were trimmed by 2 bases and 3 bases, with 8 bases remaining between them. CDR3 length equals 12 residues. CDR3 in amino acids: CAWSSGFYEQYF. The CDR3 DNA follows: TGTGCCTGGAGTTCGGGGTTCTACGAGCAGTACTTC. Using reference TRBV30 and TRBJ2-7 for the parts outside the CDR3, the full variable domain is SQTIHQWPATLVQPVGSPLSLECTVEGTSNPNLYWYRQAAGRGLQLLFYSVGIGQISSEVPQNLSASRPQDRQFILSSKKLLLSDSGFYLCAWSSGFYEQYFGPGTRLTVT.

This clonotype was found many times. The genes are TRBV5-1 and TRBJ2-7, with D possibly TRBD1 on 6 matching bases. Germline V lookup: CDR1 SGHRS, CDR2 YFSETQ. V lost 2 bases and J lost 7, with 22 bases in between. The CDR3 consists of 16 residues. As DNA, the CDR3 is TGCGCCAGCAGCTTAGGACACTCCAAGACAGGTTGGGAGCAGTACTTC. It codes for CASSLGHSKTGWEQYF.

This clonotype has a count of ten or more. The chain is built from TRBV20-1 and TRBJ1-1; no definite D call. The CDR3 sequence is 14 residues long. Germline CDR1 DFQATT, CDR2 SNEGSKA (reference sequence). The germline V and J ends were trimmed by 3 bases and 3 bases, with 14 bases remaining between them. Written as DNA, the CDR3 is TGCAGTGCTAGCTCCCCCGGCCTCCACACTGAAGCTTTCTTT. Its protein product is CSASSPGLHTEAFF.

This clonotype was found a few times. The chain couples TRBV5-1 to TRBJ2-5; TRBD2 is a possible D gene (6 bases). CDR1 is SGHRS and CDR2 is YFSETQ in the germline V gene. This CDR3 has 13 amino acids. Trimming took 5 bases from V and 3 from J, leaving 11 bases between them. CDR3 sequence (DNA): TGCGCCAGCAGAAGGGACTCCAAAGAGACCCAGTACTTC. It translates to CASRRDSKETQYF.

This clonotype was recorded a few times. The V gene is TRBV7-2, the J gene TRBJ2-5; 9 bases map to TRBD2. The CDR3 sequence is 16 residues long. Germline trimming cut 1 base from V and 4 bases from J; bases unmatched to any gene: 7. Per germline, CDR1 SGHTA and CDR2 FQGNSA. The CDR3 DNA is TGTGCCAGCAGCTTAGGAGGCGGGGGGGCCGGAGAGACCCAGTACTTC. It yields the protein CASSLGGGGAGETQYF.

This clonotype was counted ten times or more. The chain uses TRBV20-1 and TRBJ1-2; the D gene is possibly TRBD1 (5 bases). The germline V gene has CDR1 DFQATT and CDR2 SNEGSKA (reference sequence). The CDR3 has 12 residues. The chain's CDR3 is CTVWGSAYGYTF. DNA for the CDR3: TGCACGGTTTGGGGGTCCGCCTATGGCTACACCTTC.

This clonotype has a count of ten or more. The chain links TRBV5-1 to TRBJ2-1; 7 bases map to TRBD2. This CDR3 spans 15 amino acids. The germline CDR1 and CDR2 sequences are SGHRS and YFSETQ. V was pared by 4 bases and J by 7 bases, with 11 bases of the junction left unmatched. The CDR3 region has the DNA TGCGCCAGCAGCCCCCGGCCGGGGGGTGTGAATGAGCAGTTCTTC. As protein: CASSPRPGGVNEQFF. The whole variable domain, remainder taken from reference TRBV5-1 and TRBJ2-1, is KAGVTQTPRYLIKTRGQQVTLSCSPISGHRSVSWYQQTPGQGLQFLFEYFSETQRNKGNFPGRFSGRQFSNSRSEMNVSTLELGDSALYLCASSPRPGGVNEQFFGPGTRLTVL.

This clonotype was seen repeatedly, ten times or more. V is TRBV3-1 and J is TRBJ2-7; no clear D. The germline CDR1 and CDR2 sequences are LGHDT and YNNKEL (reference sequence). CDR3 length: 15 residues. V gave up 4 bases and J gave up 0 bases, with 13 bases separating them. CDR3 DNA: TGTGCCAGCAGCCTTCAAATACCGGGCTCCTACGAGCAGTACTTC. This translates into CASSLQIPGSYEQYF.

This clonotype was detected many times. The CDR3 here is CAISMGHGGQVSEQYF. The CDR3 DNA sequence: TGTGCCATCAGCATGGGGCACGGGGGGCAAGTCAGCGAGCAGTACTTC. The V call is TRBV10-3, the J call TRBJ2-7, with D perhaps TRBD2 (7 bases). The CDR3 extends over 16 amino acids. The V gene lost 6 bases and the J gene lost 6 bases, with 24 bases spanning the gap. Per the germline V gene, CDR1 is ENHRY and CDR2 is SYGVKD.

This clonotype was counted ten times or more. V usage is TRBV6-1 and J usage is TRBJ1-3; D ambiguous. This CDR3 spans 15 amino acids. Trimming removed 2 bases from V and 8 bases from J, with 16 bases in between. The germline CDR1 and CDR2 sequences are MNHNS and SASEGT. The CDR3 nucleotides read TGTGCCAGCAGTGAAAGAGTCAGCCGCGGTGACACCATATATTTT. Translating it yields CASSERVSRGDTIYF.

This clonotype was counted at least ten times. The chain joins TRBV6-2 or TRBV6-3 to TRBJ2-5, with a weak D call TRBD2 (6 bases). Deletions cut 7 bases from V and 1 base from J, with 10 bases between. The CDR3 spans 13 residues. Germline assignment: CDR1 MNHEY and CDR2 SVGEGT. The CDR3 DNA follows: TGTGCCAGCACCCAGACTAGCCAAGAGACCCAGTACTTC. Translating it yields CASTQTSQETQYF.

The rearrangement links TRBV12-3 or TRBV12-4 to TRBJ2-3, with D perhaps matching TRBD2 (7 bases). This CDR3 region has 15 residues. The ends were cut back, 7 bases at V and 1 base at J, with 15 bases in the middle. CDR3 in DNA: TGTGCCAGCAAGGGGGGGGCCTGGGGCACAGATACGCAGTATTTT. It codes for CASKGGAWGTDTQYF.

The V and J genes are TRBV5-1 and TRBJ2-7; 8 bases fit TRBD1. V was clipped by 4 bases and J by 2 bases; unmatched bases: 5. Germline lookup yields CDR1 SGHRS and CDR2 YFSETQ. This CDR3 has 14 amino acids. The CDR3 loop is CASSAGQGPYEQYF. CDR3 DNA: TGCGCCAGCAGCGCCGGACAGGGCCCCTACGAGCAGTACTTC.

This clonotype was seen many times. The V call is TRBV14, the J call TRBJ1-2; D possibly corresponds to TRBD1 (5 bases). V lost 5 bases and J lost 8, with 9 bases in between. The CDR3 contains 11 residues. Germline values: CDR1 SGHDN, CDR2 FVKESK. The CDR3: CASSSGMGYTF. CDR3 sequence (DNA): TGTGCCAGCAGCTCAGGGATGGGCTACACCTTC.

This clonotype was seen repeatedly, ten times or more. The CDR3 is CASSTPGGGQETQYF. The CDR3 coding sequence is TGCGCCAGCAGCACACCAGGGGGTGGGCAAGAGACCCAGTACTTC. This rearrangement joins TRBV5-1 to TRBJ2-5; 7 bases map to TRBD1. CDR1 and CDR2 (germline): SGHRS, YFSETQ. Unmatched junction bases numbered 8, after V lost 4 bases and J lost 2 bases. The CDR3 sequence is 15 residues long.

The CDR3, as DNA: TGTGCCAGCAGCGTTGGCTACAATGAGCAGTTCTTC. It codes for CASSVGYNEQFF. The rearrangement links TRBV9 to TRBJ2-1; D is unresolved. V dropped 2 bases and J dropped 3 bases, with 3 bases sitting between them. This CDR3 has 12 amino acids. Germline loops: CDR1 SGDLS, CDR2 YYNGEE. The full variable domain, with the rest looked up from reference TRBV9 and TRBJ2-1, is DSGVTQTPKHLITATGQRVTLRCSPRSGDLSVYWYQQSLDQGLQFLIQYYNGEERAKGNILERFSAQQFPDLHSELNLSSLELGDSALYFCASSVGYNEQFFGPGTRLTVL.

This clonotype appeared many times. This chain uses TRBV7-8 with TRBJ1-5; TRBD1 matches 7 bases. Losses at the gene ends were 5 bases for V and 1 base for J; bases not matched to a gene: 2. The CDR3 loop spans 14 amino acids. The germline V gene encodes CDR1 SGHVS and CDR2 FQNEAQ. CDR3 bases: TGTGCCAGCAGCGACAGGGTCAGCAATCAGCCCCAGCATTTT. Translating gives CASSDRVSNQPQHF.

This clonotype was seen ten or more times. The chain couples TRBV6-6 to TRBJ1-2; TRBD1 aligns across 8 bases. The germline V gene encodes CDR1 MNHNY and CDR2 SVGAGI (reference sequence). The CDR3 spans 16 residues. V was pared by 7 bases and J by 3 bases, with 13 bases of the junction left unmatched. CDR3 DNA: TGTGCCAGCACCGGAACCGAAGACAGGGGTGACTATGGCTACACCTTC. Its protein is CASTGTEDRGDYGYTF.

This clonotype was observed many times. The chain recombines TRBV5-1 with TRBJ1-2; D ambiguous. V was pared by 0 bases and J by 4 bases, with 7 bases between. This CDR3 has 13 residues. Germline CDR1 and CDR2: SGHRS and YFSETQ. CDR3 nucleotide sequence: TGCGCCAGCAGCTTGGCCGAAGGCTATGGCTACACCTTC. As protein: CASSLAEGYGYTF.

In this sample, this clonotype turned up many times. This rearrangement joins TRBV18 to TRBJ2-7; 11 bases fit TRBD2. The CDR3 has 17 amino acids. Germline CDR1 reads KGHSH; CDR2 reads LQKENI. Germline trimming cut 4 bases from V and 1 base from J; bases unmatched to any gene: 9. The CDR3 DNA follows: TGTGCCAGCTCACTCACCAGCCTAGCGGGGGGATCCTACGAGCAGTACTTC. Its translation: CASSLTSLAGGSYEQYF.

This clonotype was recorded many times. The V and J genes are TRBV12-3 or TRBV12-4 and TRBJ1-4, with D perhaps TRBD1 (5 bases). V shed 3 bases and J shed 3 bases, with 8 bases lying between them. This CDR3 is built from 14 residues. CDR3 nucleotide sequence: TGTGCCAGCAGTTTTCAGACAGCTAATGAAAAACTGTTTTTT. Translation gives CASSFQTANEKLFF.

This clonotype was seen repeatedly, ten times or more. The chain couples TRBV6-6 to TRBJ2-3; 7 positions match TRBD1. Germline V gene data show CDR1 as MNHNY and CDR2 as SVGAGI (reference sequence). J was trimmed by 2 bases and V by 2 bases; bases with no gene match: 4. The CDR3 contains 15 residues. The CDR3 loop is CASSYLQGDTDTQYF. CDR3 coding DNA: TGTGCCAGCAGTTACCTCCAGGGGGACACAGATACGCAGTATTTT.